These 11 T cell receptor beta chains originate from one sample sequenced in a study of cytomegalovirus exposure and HLA in healthy donors. PCR was performed using 60 Vbeta and 13 Jbeta primers. Clones were read by immunoSEQ multiplex PCR, and TCRdb kept only the in-frame ones, dropping some. The sample has about 84,000 clones, over 75% seen once; the top ten hold 2.5%. The sequencing input was PBMCs. The origin of the receptors is a male donor in good health and CMV-seropositive.

V gene TRBV5-1 combines with J gene TRBJ2-1, with D tentatively TRBD2 (5 bases). This CDR3 comprises 11 residues. Trimming removed 0 bases at V and 12 bases at J, with 7 bases between. Germline loops: CDR1 SGHRS, CDR2 YFSETQ. CDR3: CASSLGRGQFF. CDR3 coding DNA: TGCGCCAGCAGCTTGGGCCGGGGGCAGTTCTTC.

This chain links TRBV7-2 with TRBJ2-7, with 11 bases matching TRBD2. Trimming took 2 bases from V and 3 from J; bases not matched to a gene: 6. Germline CDR1 is SGHTA and CDR2 is FQGNSA. This CDR3 contains 16 residues. CDR3 in DNA: TGTGCCAGCAGCTTAAATAGCGGGAGGGGCATCTACGAGCAGTACTTC. Protein product: CASSLNSGRGIYEQYF.

The V gene is TRBV9, the J gene TRBJ2-2; 7 bases fit TRBD1. V trimming: 4 bases; J trimming: 6 bases; junction bases outside the gene matches: 9. This CDR3 has 15 amino acids. Germline V gene data show CDR1 as SGDLS and CDR2 as YYNGEE. The CDR3 DNA follows: TGTGCCAGCAGCACAGGGGTTTTGATCTCCGGGGAGCTGTTTTTT. Protein product: CASSTGVLISGELFF.

This clone showed up just a few times. The CDR3 here is CASSEGQVSGNTIYF. CDR3 coding DNA: TGTGCCAGCAGTGAAGGCCAGGTTTCTGGAAACACCATATATTTT. The chain is built from TRBV6-1 and TRBJ1-3, with D unclear. CDR1 MNHNS and CDR2 SASEGT come from the germline V gene. The CDR3 length is 15 residues. The germline V and J ends were trimmed by 1 base and 1 base, with 8 bases remaining between them.

DNA for the CDR3: TGTGCCAGCAGTTTAGGGGGGAGCTCCTCCTACGAGCAGTACTTC. Encoded protein: CASSLGGSSSYEQYF. The V call is TRBV28, the J call TRBJ2-7; possibly TRBD2 for D (6 bases). V was trimmed by 2 bases and J by 0 bases, leaving 11 bases between them. The germline CDR1 and CDR2 sequences are MDHEN and SYDVKM. The CDR3 covers 15 residues. The variable domain in full, with the rest retrieved from reference TRBV28 and TRBJ2-7, is DVKVTQSSRYLVKRTGEKVFLECVQDMDHENMFWYRQDPGLGLRLIYFSYDVKMKEKGDIPEGYSVSREKKERFSLILESASTNQTSMYLCASSLGGSSSYEQYFGPGTRLTVT.

This clone is a singleton in its sample. The chain uses TRBV6-5 and TRBJ2-1; TRBD2 agrees at 7 bases. This CDR3 contains 16 residues. CDR1 is MNHEY and CDR2 is SVGAGI in the germline V gene. The trim removed 0 bases at V and 7 bases at J, leaving 9 bases unmatched. CDR3 sequence (DNA): TGTGCCAGCAGTTACTCGGAACGGGGGGATTTAAATGAGCAGTTCTTC. Amino acid sequence: CASSYSERGDLNEQFF.

V usage is TRBV6-6 and J usage is TRBJ2-1; weak D call: TRBD2 (5 bases). V was clipped by 0 bases and J by 2 bases, with 11 bases between them. The CDR3 is 16 residues long. The germline gives CDR1 MNHNY, CDR2 SVGAGI (reference sequence). CDR3 in amino acids: CASSYSGGPAYNEQFF. The DNA for the CDR3 is TGTGCCAGCAGTTACTCGGGCGGGCCGGCCTACAATGAGCAGTTCTTC.

The count of this clone is one. The J gene is TRBJ2-3, the V gene TRBV6-4, with D possibly matching TRBD1 (5 bases). Germline V gene lookup returns CDR1 MRHNA and CDR2 SNTAGT. The length of the CDR3 is 14 residues. V gave up 2 bases and J gave up 2 bases, with 8 bases separating them. CDR3 amino acids: CASSDKGSTDTQYF. Here the CDR3 DNA reads TGTGCCAGCAGTGACAAGGGGTCCACAGATACGCAGTATTTT.

This clone appeared once. The chain is built from TRBV5-1 and TRBJ2-1; D gene uncertain. Germline CDR1 is SGHRS and CDR2 is YFSETQ. V was cut by 3 bases and J by 5 bases, with 12 bases left in between. The CDR3 extends over 14 amino acids. The CDR3, as DNA: TGCGCCAGCAGCTCCGGTCTGCCGAACAATGAGCAGTTCTTC. Protein sequence: CASSSGLPNNEQFF.

The DNA of the CDR3 is TGTGCCAGCAGTGAACTTAGCTCCTACGAGCAGTACTTC. It translates to CASSELSSYEQYF. This chain joins TRBV6-1 and TRBJ2-5, with D uncertain. The J call is doubtful: the DNA matches TRBJ2-7 better. This CDR3 has 13 residues. Per germline, CDR1 MNHNS and CDR2 SASEGT.

The V gene is TRBV7-2, the J gene TRBJ1-5; TRBD1 might be the D (5 bases). V lost 1 base to trimming and J lost 8 bases, with 18 bases between them. The CDR3 sequence is 16 residues long. Germline CDR1 SGHTA, CDR2 FQGNSA. This CDR3 reads CASSLGAGFNLEPQHF. CDR3 nucleotide sequence: TGTGCCAGCAGCTTAGGGGCAGGGTTCAATTTGGAGCCCCAGCATTTT.